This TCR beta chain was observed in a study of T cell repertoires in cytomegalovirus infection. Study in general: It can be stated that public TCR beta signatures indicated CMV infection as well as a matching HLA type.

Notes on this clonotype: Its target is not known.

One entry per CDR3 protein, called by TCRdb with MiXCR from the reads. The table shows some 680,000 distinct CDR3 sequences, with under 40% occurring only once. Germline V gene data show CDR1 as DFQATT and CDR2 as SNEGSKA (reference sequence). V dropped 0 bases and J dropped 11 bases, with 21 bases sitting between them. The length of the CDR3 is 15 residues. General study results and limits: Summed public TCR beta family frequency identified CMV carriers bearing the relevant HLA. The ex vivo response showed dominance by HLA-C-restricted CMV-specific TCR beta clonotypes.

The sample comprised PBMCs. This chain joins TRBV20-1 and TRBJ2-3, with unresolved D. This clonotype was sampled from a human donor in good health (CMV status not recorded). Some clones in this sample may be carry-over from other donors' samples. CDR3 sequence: CSARDSQDPALWQYF. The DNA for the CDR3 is TGCAGTGCTAGAGATTCCCAGGACCCGGCCCTGTGGCAGTATTTT.